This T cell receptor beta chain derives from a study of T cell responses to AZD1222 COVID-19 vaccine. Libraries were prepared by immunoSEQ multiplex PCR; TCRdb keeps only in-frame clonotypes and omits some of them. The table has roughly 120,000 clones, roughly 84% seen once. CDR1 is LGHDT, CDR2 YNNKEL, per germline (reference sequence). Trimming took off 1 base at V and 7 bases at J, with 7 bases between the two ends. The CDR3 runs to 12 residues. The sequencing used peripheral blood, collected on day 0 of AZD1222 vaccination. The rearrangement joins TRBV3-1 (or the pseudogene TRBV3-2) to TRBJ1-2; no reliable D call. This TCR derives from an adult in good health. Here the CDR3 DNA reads TGTGCCAGCAGCCAAGCGATGTCTGGCTACACCTTC. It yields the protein CASSQAMSGYTF.